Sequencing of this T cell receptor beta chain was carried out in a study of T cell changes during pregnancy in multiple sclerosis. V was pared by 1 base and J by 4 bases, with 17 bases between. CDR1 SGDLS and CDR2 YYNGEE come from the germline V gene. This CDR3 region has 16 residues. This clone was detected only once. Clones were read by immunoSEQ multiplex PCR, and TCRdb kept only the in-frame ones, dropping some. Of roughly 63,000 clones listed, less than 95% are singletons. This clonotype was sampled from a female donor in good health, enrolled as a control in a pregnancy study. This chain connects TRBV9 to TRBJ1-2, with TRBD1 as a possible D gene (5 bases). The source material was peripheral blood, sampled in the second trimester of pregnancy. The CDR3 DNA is TGTGCCAGCAGCGTACTATCACCTTGGGGCCCCTATGGCTACACCTTC. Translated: CASSVLSPWGPYGYTF. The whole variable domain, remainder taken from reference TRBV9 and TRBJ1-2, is DSGVTQTPKHLITATGQRVTLRCSPRSGDLSVYWYQQSLDQGLQFLIQYYNGEERAKGNILERFSAQQFPDLHSELNLSSLELGDSALYFCASSVLSPWGPYGYTFGSGTRLTVV.